This T cell receptor beta chain was documented in a study of blood T cell repertoires in COVID-19. Overall study: COVID-19 samples collected from the United States, Italy and Spain covered acute and convalescent phases. T cells, B-cell-depleted T cells, or PBMCs provided the cDNA or gDNA that served as material.

The CDR3 is 16 residues long. CDR1 and CDR2 from the germline V gene are SGHRS and YFSETQ. Trimming removed 4 bases from V and 3 bases from J; junction bases left unmatched: 10. Study processing details: Quantification of nucleated cells was approximated via reference gene primer amplification. Assay: immunoSEQ multiplex PCR; the TCRdb copy retains only in-frame clones and omits some. The V and J calls and the clone size are those of that table, but D and trimming were determined from the DNA. Altogether about 150,000 clones are present, around 78% being singletons, with the ten largest covering approximately 1.8%.

The sequenced sample consisted of peripheral blood. This TCR came from an elderly man with acute or convalescent COVID-19. The genes are TRBV5-1 and TRBJ1-1, with 9 nucleotides matching TRBD1. The CDR3 spells CASSRTGDLPDTEAFF. Here the CDR3 DNA reads TGCGCCAGCAGCCGGACAGGGGATTTACCGGACACTGAAGCTTTCTTT.